Listed here are 21 T cell receptor beta chains from one sample, sequenced in a study of blood T cell repertoires in COVID-19. TCRdb keeps only in-frame clones here, not all; method: immunoSEQ multiplex PCR. The repertoire includes about 210,000 clones, 75% to 85% of them detected once, and about 4.3% sits in the top ten. Specimen: PBMCs or T cells enriched from blood (not recorded which). The receptors originated from a man aged 25-40 years with acute COVID-19.

This clone was picked up a small number of times. V and J are TRBV15 and TRBJ1-6; D remains ambiguous. Germline V gene sequence: CDR1 LNHNV, CDR2 YYDKDF (reference sequence). This CDR3 is built from 15 residues. V was pared by 0 bases and J by 10 bases, with 13 bases between. The CDR3 loop is CATSRDHPSPSPLHF. The CDR3 DNA reads as TGTGCCACCAGCAGAGATCACCCGAGTCCCTCACCCCTCCACTTT.

This clone was counted a few times. The rearrangement links TRBV19 to TRBJ2-7; weak D call: TRBD2 (5 bases). Germline V gives CDR1 LNHDA, CDR2 SQIVND (reference sequence). Trimming left V 6 bases short and J 2 bases short, with 14 bases between. The CDR3 spans 14 residues. The DNA for the CDR3 is TGTGCCAGTAGCTCCGGACTCTGGACCTACGAGCAGTACTTC. This gives the protein CASSSGLWTYEQYF.

The chain has TRBV7-2 and TRBJ1-1, with TRBD1 identical over 8 bases. Germline trimming cut 1 base from V and 4 bases from J; bases unmatched to any gene: 11. Looked up from germline, CDR1 is SGHTA and CDR2 is FQGNSA. This CDR3 has 17 residues. For the CDR3, the DNA is TGTGCCAGCAGCTTAGGCAGGGGGCGAAGATATAGCACTGAAGCTTTCTTT. It is translated as CASSLGRGRRYSTEAFF.

This chain connects TRBV10-2 to TRBJ2-5; 11 bases are shared with TRBD2. The CDR3 covers 15 residues. The junction had 7 bases not matched to a gene; V was cut back by 9 bases and J by 1 base. The germline V gene has CDR1 WSHSY and CDR2 SAAADI. The CDR3 sequence is CASWELAGVQETQYF. CDR3 DNA: TGCGCCAGTTGGGAACTAGCGGGGGTCCAAGAGACCCAGTACTTC.

The gene calls are TRBV27 and TRBJ1-2; D may be TRBD1 (6 bases). The CDR3 loop spans 15 amino acids. The germline V gene has CDR1 MNHEY and CDR2 SMNVEV (reference sequence). Trimming took off 4 bases at V and 1 base at J, with 13 bases between the two ends. The CDR3 here is CASSSRARGNYGYTF. CDR3 DNA: TGTGCCAGCAGTTCTAGGGCCAGGGGTAACTATGGCTACACCTTC.

The chain is built from TRBV5-1 and TRBJ2-5; possibly TRBD1 for D (5 bases). V dropped 7 bases and J dropped 7 bases, with 11 bases sitting between them. There are 11 residues in the CDR3. Germline V gene data show CDR1 as SGHRS and CDR2 as YFSETQ. The CDR3: CASDDQGTQYF. In DNA, the CDR3 is TGCGCCAGCGACGACCAGGGGACCCAGTACTTC.

The chain links TRBV2 to TRBJ1-2, with D unclear. Germline V lookup: CDR1 SNHLY, CDR2 FYNNEI. V lost 1 base to trimming and J lost 2 bases, with 8 bases between them. The CDR3 consists of 14 residues. The CDR3 protein is CASSEGFRNYGYTF. The DNA for the CDR3 is TGTGCCAGCAGTGAAGGTTTTAGAAACTATGGCTACACCTTC.

CDR3 residues: CASRPTGYGSLGTEAFF. The CDR3 nucleotides are TGCGCCAGCAGACCCACAGGGTATGGCTCCTTGGGCACTGAAGCTTTCTTT. The chain combines TRBV5-1 with TRBJ1-1; tentative D call: TRBD1 (6 bases). Trimming removed 5 bases at V and 4 bases at J, with 24 bases between. Germline-derived CDR1 and CDR2 are SGHRS and YFSETQ. This CDR3 is built from 17 residues.

The J gene is TRBJ1-2, the V gene TRBV30; D unresolved. This CDR3 is 12 amino acids long. CDR1 is GTSNPN and CDR2 is SVGIG in the germline V gene (reference sequence). Trimming cost V 5 bases and J 4 bases, with 11 bases left between them. CDR3 coding DNA: TGTGCCTGGTCGCAGGAGGGCTATGGCTACACCTTC. Its translation: CAWSQEGYGYTF.

This clone appeared once. The genes are TRBV19 and TRBJ2-7; TRBD2 matches 7 bases. The CDR3 is made up of 15 amino acids. Germline CDR1 is LNHDA and CDR2 is SQIVND (reference sequence). The V and J ends lost 5 bases and 3 bases, in that order; junction bases with no gene match: 10. The CDR3 spells CASSPNSGVNYEQYF. CDR3 bases: TGTGCCAGTAGTCCCAACAGCGGGGTTAACTACGAGCAGTACTTC.

This rearrangement joins TRBV7-5 to TRBJ1-3; TRBD1 is the table's D call and was not checked against the DNA. TRBV7-5 is classified as a pseudogene. The length of the CDR3 is 21 residues. The CDR3 DNA reads as TGTGTCAGAAGCTTGAAAAGGGACAGGGGGGAACACCCTAGCTCTGGAAACACCATATATTTT. As protein: CVRSLKRDRGEHPSSGNTIYF.

CDR3 protein: CASSWWTGGIPGELFF. The CDR3, as DNA: TGCGCCAGCAGCTGGTGGACAGGGGGGATTCCCGGGGAGCTGTTTTTT. This chain joins TRBV5-1 and TRBJ2-2; 10 bases match TRBD1. The CDR3 is made up of 16 amino acids. The junction had 8 bases not matched to a gene; V was cut back by 3 bases and J by 6 bases. Germline V gene sequence: CDR1 SGHRS, CDR2 YFSETQ.

The rearrangement uses TRBV5-4 and TRBJ1-1, with 7 bases matching TRBD1. CDR3 length: 14 residues. Trimming took 3 bases from V and 0 from J; bases not matched to a gene: 2. Germline V CDR1 and CDR2: SGHNT, YYREEE (reference sequence). The CDR3 DNA sequence: TGTGCCAGCAGCTCGGGACAGATGAACACTGAAGCTTTCTTT. This codes for CASSSGQMNTEAFF.

The chain uses TRBV29-1 and TRBJ1-5; D perhaps matches TRBD1 (6 bases). The germline gives CDR1 SQVTM, CDR2 ANQGSEA. This CDR3 has 16 residues. V was trimmed by 2 bases and J by 0 bases, leaving 14 bases between them. The CDR3 here is CSVEKTGVYSNQPQHF. CDR3 bases: TGCAGCGTTGAAAAGACAGGAGTTTATAGCAATCAGCCCCAGCATTTT.

This clone was found once. The chain uses TRBV5-1 and TRBJ1-4, with 9 bases that match TRBD1. V shed 4 bases, J shed 8 bases, and the junction held 9 bases outside the gene matches. Per the germline V gene, CDR1 is SGHRS and CDR2 is YFSETQ. This CDR3 comprises 15 residues. In nucleotides, the CDR3 is TGCGCCAGCAGCCGGAACAGGGGGCAAGAAGAAAAACTGTTTTTT. Amino acid sequence: CASSRNRGQEEKLFF.

For the CDR3, the DNA is TGTGCCAGCAAGCCGGAGGGGGCGTTCACCGGGGAGCTGTTTTTT. This gives the protein CASKPEGAFTGELFF. J is TRBJ2-2 and V is TRBV2; a possible D gene is TRBD1 (7 bases). CDR3 length: 15 amino acids. Germline CDR1 SNHLY, CDR2 FYNNEI. V lost 7 bases and J lost 4, with 16 bases in between.

The chain uses TRBV28 and TRBJ1-5; D possibly corresponds to TRBD1 (5 bases). The CDR3 consists of 14 residues. Looked up from germline, CDR1 is MDHEN and CDR2 is SYDVKM. V was cut by 3 bases and J by 7 bases, with 13 bases left in between. For the CDR3, the DNA is TGTGCCAGCAGTTTTCCAGGGCGGGGGCAGCCCCAGCATTTT. Translating gives CASSFPGRGQPQHF.

This chain joins TRBV4-1 and TRBJ2-3, with TRBD2 identical over 16 bases. Per the germline V gene, CDR1 is MGHRA and CDR2 is YSYEKL. CDR3 length equals 17 residues. The V gene end was trimmed by 4 bases and the J gene end by 5 bases; junction bases not matched to a gene: 6. This chain's CDR3 is CASSLGTSGGAEDTQYF. The CDR3 coding sequence is TGCGCCAGCAGCCTCGGGACTAGCGGGGGGGCCGAAGATACGCAGTATTTT.

The chain links TRBV5-4 to TRBJ2-1; TRBD2 aligns across 7 bases. The CDR3 sequence is 15 residues long. V lost 4 bases and J lost 7; bases outside the gene matches: 11. Germline-derived CDR1 and CDR2 are SGHNT and YYREEE (reference sequence). CDR3 coding DNA: TGTGCCAGCAGCGCCCCTTTGGGCGGGGGAAATGAGCAGTTCTTC. As protein: CASSAPLGGGNEQFF.

The chain recombines TRBV3-1 (or the pseudogene TRBV3-2) with TRBJ2-3; maybe TRBD2 (5 bases). Trimming removed 4 bases from V and 2 bases from J, with 10 bases in between. This CDR3 is built from 14 residues. CDR1 is LGHDT and CDR2 is YNNKEL in the germline V gene (reference sequence). As DNA, the CDR3 is TGTGCCAGCAGCCTAGCTAGCCCCACAGATACGCAGTATTTT. Protein sequence: CASSLASPTDTQYF.

The V call is TRBV11-1, the J call TRBJ2-5; D might be TRBD2 (6 bases). From germline, CDR1 is SGHAT and CDR2 FQDESV (reference sequence). V lost 4 bases, J lost 3 bases, and 18 bases lay in between. CDR3 length: 16 amino acids. The CDR3 protein is CASSSLGGDVKETQYF. DNA of the CDR3: TGTGCCAGCAGCTCTCTGGGGGGTGACGTGAAAGAGACCCAGTACTTC.